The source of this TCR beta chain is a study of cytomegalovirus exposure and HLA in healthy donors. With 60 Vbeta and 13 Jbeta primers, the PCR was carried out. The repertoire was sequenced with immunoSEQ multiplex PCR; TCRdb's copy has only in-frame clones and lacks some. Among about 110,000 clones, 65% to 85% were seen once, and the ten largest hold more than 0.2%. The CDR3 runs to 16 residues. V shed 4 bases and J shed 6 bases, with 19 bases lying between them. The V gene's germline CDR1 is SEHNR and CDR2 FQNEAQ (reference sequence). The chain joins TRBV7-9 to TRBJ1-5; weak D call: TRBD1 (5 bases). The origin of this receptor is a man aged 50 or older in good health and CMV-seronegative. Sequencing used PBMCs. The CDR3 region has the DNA TGTGCCAGCAGCTCCCCGGGCGACGGGGGAAGTCAGCCCCAGCATTTT. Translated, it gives CASSSPGDGGSQPQHF.